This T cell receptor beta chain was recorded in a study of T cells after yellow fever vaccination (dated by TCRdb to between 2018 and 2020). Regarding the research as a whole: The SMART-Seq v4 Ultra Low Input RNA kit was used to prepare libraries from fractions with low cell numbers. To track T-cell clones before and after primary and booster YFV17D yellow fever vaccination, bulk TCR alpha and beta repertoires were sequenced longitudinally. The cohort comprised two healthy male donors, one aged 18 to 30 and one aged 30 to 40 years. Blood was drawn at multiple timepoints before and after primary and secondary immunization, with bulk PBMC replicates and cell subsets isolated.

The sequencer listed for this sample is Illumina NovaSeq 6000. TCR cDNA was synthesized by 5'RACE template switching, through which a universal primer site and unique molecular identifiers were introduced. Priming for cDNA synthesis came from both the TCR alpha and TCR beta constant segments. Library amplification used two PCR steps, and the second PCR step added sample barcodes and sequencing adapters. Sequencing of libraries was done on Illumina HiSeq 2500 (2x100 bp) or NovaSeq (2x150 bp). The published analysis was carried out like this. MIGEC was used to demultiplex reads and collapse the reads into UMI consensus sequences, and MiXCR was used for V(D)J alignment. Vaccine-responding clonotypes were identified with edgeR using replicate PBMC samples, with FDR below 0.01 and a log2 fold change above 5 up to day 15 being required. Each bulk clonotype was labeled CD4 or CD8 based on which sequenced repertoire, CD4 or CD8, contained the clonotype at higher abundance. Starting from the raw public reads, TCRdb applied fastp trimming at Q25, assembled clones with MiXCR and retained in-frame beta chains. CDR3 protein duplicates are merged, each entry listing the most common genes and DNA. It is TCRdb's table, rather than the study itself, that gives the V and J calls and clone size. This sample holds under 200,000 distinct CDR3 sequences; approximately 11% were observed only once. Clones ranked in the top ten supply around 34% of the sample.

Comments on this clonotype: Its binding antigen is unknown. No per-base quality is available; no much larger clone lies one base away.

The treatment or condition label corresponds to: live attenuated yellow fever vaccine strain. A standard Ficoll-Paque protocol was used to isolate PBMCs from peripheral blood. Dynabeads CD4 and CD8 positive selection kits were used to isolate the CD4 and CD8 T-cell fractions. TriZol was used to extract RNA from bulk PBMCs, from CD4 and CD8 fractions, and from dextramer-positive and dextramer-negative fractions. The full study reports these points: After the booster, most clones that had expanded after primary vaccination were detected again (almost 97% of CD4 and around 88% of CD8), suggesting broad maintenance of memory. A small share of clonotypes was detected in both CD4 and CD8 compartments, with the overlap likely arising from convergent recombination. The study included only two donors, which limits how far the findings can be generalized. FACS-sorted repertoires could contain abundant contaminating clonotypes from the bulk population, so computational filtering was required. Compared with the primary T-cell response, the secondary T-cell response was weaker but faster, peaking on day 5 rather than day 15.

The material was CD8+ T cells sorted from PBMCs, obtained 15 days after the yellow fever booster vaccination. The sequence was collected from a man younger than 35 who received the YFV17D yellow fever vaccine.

The DNA reads as follows: TGTGCCAGCAGCTGGGGGGGCTGGAATACGCAGTATTTT. This gives the protein CASSWGGWNTQYF. The sequence joins TRBV7-9 to TRBJ2-3; a weak D assignment points to TRBD2 (7 bases agree). From the cysteine up to the phenylalanine, the CDR3 has a length of 13 residues. CDR3 DNA only is kept here, 39 bases in frame from base 1. V sheds 4 bases and J sheds 7 bases, leaving 12 bases between their ends. Looking up the germline V gene (reference sequence) yields CDR1 SEHNR and CDR2 FQNEAQ.